The 5 T cell receptor beta chains in this list originate from one sample, sequenced in a study of Ad26.COV2.S vaccination and SARS-CoV-2 variants. The repertoire was sequenced with immunoSEQ multiplex PCR; TCRdb's copy has only in-frame clones and lacks some. The sample yields under 550,000 clones, 80% to 95% seen once. The sample's treatment: 15 to 20 received Ad26.COV2.S at low or high dose, single or two shots; 5 received placebo; per-sample allocation not given. On day 63 after the first injection, vaccine and placebo recipients gave samples. Sequenced here: peripheral blood, sampled in a trial of Ad26.COV2.S vaccine versus placebo. These receptors were obtained from a person aged 18-60 years who received the Ad26.COV2.S COVID-19 vaccine or a placebo.

The J gene is TRBJ2-1, the V gene TRBV27; a weak D match, TRBD1 (6 bases). The V and J ends lost 5 bases and 8 bases respectively, with 19 bases between them. The CDR3 covers 15 residues. The germline V gene encodes CDR1 MNHEY and CDR2 SMNVEV (reference sequence). CDR3 DNA: TGTGCCAGCAGTCCGCGAGGGACATCAACCGATGAGCAGTTCTTC. As protein: CASSPRGTSTDEQFF.

V usage is TRBV7-9 and J usage is TRBJ1-2; 9 bases fit TRBD1. Germline trimming cut 5 bases from V and 7 bases from J; bases unmatched to any gene: 8. The CDR3 sequence is 14 residues long. Per germline, CDR1 SEHNR and CDR2 FQNEAQ (reference sequence). The chain's CDR3 is CASSLGQGEAGYTF. Written as DNA, the CDR3 is TGTGCCAGCAGCCTGGGACAGGGCGAGGCTGGCTACACCTTC.

Details on this clone: A read error may produce the germline difference seen at one junction end. The chain recombines TRBV27 with TRBJ1-4, with D possibly matching TRBD1 (6 bases). The CDR3 has 14 residues. The germline V gene encodes CDR1 MNHEY and CDR2 SMNVEV (reference sequence). DNA of the CDR3: TGTGCCAGCAGTTTATGGGGGGCTAACGAAAAACTGTTTTTT. Translated: CASSLWGANEKLFF.

V and J are TRBV13 and TRBJ2-7; a weak D match, TRBD1 (6 bases). The CDR3 consists of 14 residues. Germline values: CDR1 PRHDT, CDR2 FYEKMQ (reference sequence). V was pared by 2 bases and J by 3 bases, with 11 bases between. The CDR3 here is CASSLSGESYEQYF. CDR3 nucleotides: TGTGCCAGCAGCTTATCAGGGGAAAGCTACGAGCAGTACTTC.

The table lists this clone with a count of one. The chain couples TRBV5-1 to TRBJ2-2, with D perhaps TRBD1 or TRBD2 (5 bases each). CDR3 length: 15 residues. Germline CDR1 SGHRS, CDR2 YFSETQ. Trimming shortened V by 7 bases and J by 1 base, and 14 bases separated the two germline ends. CDR3 sequence: CASEERGLNTGELFF. The CDR3 coding sequence is TGCGCCAGCGAGGAGAGGGGATTGAACACCGGGGAGCTGTTTTTT.